Listed here are 13 T cell receptor beta chains from one sample, sequenced in a study of blood T cell repertoires in COVID-19 (dated by TCRdb to the early 2020s). Libraries were constructed by the immunoSEQ multiplex PCR assay. Entries here come from immuneACCESS through TCRdb and include only in-frame sequences with V and J called. Some clones fail to appear in such tables; in the studies checked, an unresolved V gene covers under half of the shortfall, and the cause of the remainder is unknown. This sample is represented by under 250,000 clones; 70% to 90% of them were singletons. The ten biggest clones cover more than 6% of the sample. Sequenced sample: peripheral blood. All receptors derive from a woman aged 55-69 years with active or convalescent COVID-19.

The table lists this clone with a count of one. The chain links TRBV5-1 to TRBJ1-2; TRBD1 is a possible D gene (5 bases). CDR1 is SGHRS, CDR2 YFSETQ, per germline. With 0 bases removed from V and 4 bases from J, the gap between germline ends came to 10 bases. This CDR3 is 14 amino acids long. Here the CDR3 reads CASSLDGGSYGYTF. CDR3 bases: TGCGCCAGCAGCTTGGATGGGGGGAGCTATGGCTACACCTTC.

This clone has only a few counts. The rearrangement links TRBV28 to TRBJ1-6, with 9 positions matching TRBD1. The germline V gene encodes CDR1 MDHEN and CDR2 SYDVKM. This CDR3 comprises 15 residues. V shed 3 bases and J 4 bases; nucleotides not matched to a gene: 1. This chain's CDR3 is CASSLDRGYNSPLHF. DNA of the CDR3: TGTGCCAGCAGTTTGGACAGGGGATATAATTCACCCCTCCACTTT.

The chain is built from TRBV3-1 (or the pseudogene TRBV3-2) and TRBJ2-3, with TRBD2 identical over 9 bases. CDR3 length: 15 amino acids. Looked up from germline, CDR1 is LGHDT and CDR2 is YNNKEL (reference sequence). V lost 5 bases and J lost 1; bases outside the gene matches: 4. The CDR3 bases are TGTGCCAGCAGCACCCGACTAGCGGGCACAGATACGCAGTATTTT. This translates into CASSTRLAGTDTQYF.

DNA for the CDR3: TGTGCCAGCAGCCAAGTACGGGACTACCTCGGGGAGACCCAGTACTTC. Its translation is CASSQVRDYLGETQYF. This chain joins TRBV3-1 (or the pseudogene TRBV3-2) and TRBJ2-5, with 7 nucleotides matching TRBD2. This CDR3 is 16 amino acids long. V lost 1 base to trimming and J lost 5 bases; unmatched junction nucleotides: 10. Germline CDR1 LGHDT, CDR2 YNNKEL (reference sequence).

The rearrangement links TRBV5-5 to TRBJ1-2, with 7 bases aligning to TRBD1. J gave up 6 bases and V 2 bases, and 7 bases lay outside the gene matches. The CDR3 runs to 14 residues. Germline values: CDR1 SGHKS, CDR2 YYEKEE (reference sequence). CDR3 nucleotide sequence: TGTGCCAGCAGCTTACAGGGGAGAATGGATGGCTACACCTTC. The encoded protein is CASSLQGRMDGYTF.

The rearrangement joins TRBV10-1 to TRBJ1-1; no reliable D call. With 5 bases removed from V and 1 base from J, the gap between germline ends came to 8 bases. Germline CDR1 reads WNHNN; CDR2 reads SYGVQD (reference sequence). The CDR3 sequence is 13 residues long. DNA for the CDR3: TGCGCCAGCAGTCCAAACAGGAACACTGAAGCTTTCTTT. It codes for CASSPNRNTEAFF.

The genes are TRBV3-1 (or the pseudogene TRBV3-2) and TRBJ1-1; no reliable D call. Trimming removed 1 base at V and 8 bases at J, with 11 bases between. The V gene's germline CDR1 is LGHDT and CDR2 YNNKEL (reference sequence). CDR3 size: 13 residues. The CDR3 is CASSQGRGREAFF. CDR3 sequence (DNA): TGTGCCAGCAGCCAAGGAAGAGGGAGAGAAGCTTTCTTT.

This clone was seen just once. The chain uses TRBV10-3 and TRBJ2-1; 9 bases line up with TRBD1. The V and J ends lost 6 bases and 8 bases, in that order; junction bases with no gene match: 2. The CDR3 runs to 12 residues. The germline V gene encodes CDR1 ENHRY and CDR2 SYGVKD. CDR3 sequence: CAISRDRDEQFF. The CDR3 region has the DNA TGTGCCATCAGCAGGGACAGGGATGAGCAGTTCTTC.

In its sample, this clone was seen a few times. As DNA, the CDR3 is TGTGCCAGCAAGGAGGGCTCCTATAATTCACCCCTCCACTTT. This sequence encodes CASKEGSYNSPLHF. The chain links TRBV28 to TRBJ1-6; no clear D gene. There are 14 residues in the CDR3. Trimming took 7 bases from V and 0 from J, leaving 7 bases between them. Per germline, CDR1 MDHEN and CDR2 SYDVKM.

The chain carries TRBV19 and TRBJ1-4, with TRBD1 identical over 10 bases. The ends lost 4 bases at V and 4 bases at J; junction bases unmatched: 3. Per germline, CDR1 LNHDA and CDR2 SQIVND (reference sequence). CDR3 size: 15 residues. The CDR3 nucleotides are TGTGCCAGTAGTAACGGACAGGGGGGTAATGAAAAACTGTTTTTT. Its translation: CASSNGQGGNEKLFF. Full variable domain (missing parts from reference TRBV19 and TRBJ1-4): DGGITQSPKYLFRKEGQNVTLSCEQNLNHDAMYWYRQDPGQGLRLIYYSQIVNDFQKGDIAEGYSVSREKKESFPLTVTSAQKNPTAFYLCASSNGQGGNEKLFFGSGTQLSVL.

This clone showed up just a few times. This sequence joins TRBV4-1 and TRBJ2-6; TRBD1 matches 8 bases. CDR1 is MGHRA, CDR2 YSYEKL, per germline. This CDR3 contains 18 residues. J gave up 0 bases and V 1 base, and 5 bases lay outside the gene matches. CDR3 loop: CASSQAGTGSSGANVLTF. In DNA, the CDR3 is TGCGCCAGCAGCCAAGCCGGGACAGGAAGCTCTGGGGCCAACGTCCTGACTTTC.

The chain recombines TRBV7-8 with TRBJ2-5, with 7 bases identical to TRBD2. The CDR3 sequence is 16 residues long. The V segment lost 5 bases and the J segment 5 bases; nucleotides outside the gene matches: 14. Per the germline V gene, CDR1 is SGHVS and CDR2 is FQNEAQ. DNA for the CDR3: TGTGCCAGCAGCCCCGGCCCTTGGCAGCGGGGCGAGACCCAGTACTTC. Translated: CASSPGPWQRGETQYF.

The chain couples TRBV6-1 to TRBJ2-1, with 13 nucleotides matching TRBD2. The J segment lost 2 bases and the V segment lost 4 bases, leaving 5 bases of the junction unmatched. Germline V gives CDR1 MNHNS, CDR2 SASEGT. There are 17 residues in the CDR3. The CDR3: CASSGLAGGRAYNEQFF. Written as DNA, the CDR3 is TGTGCCAGCAGTGGACTAGCGGGAGGTAGGGCCTACAATGAGCAGTTCTTC.